This TCR beta chain was sequenced for a study of Ad26.COV2.S vaccination and SARS-CoV-2 variants. Clones were sequenced by immunoSEQ multiplex PCR, and TCRdb holds only the in-frame ones, with some missing. Of about 350,000 clones in the sample, 92% were seen once. The germline CDR1 and CDR2 sequences are SGHDN and FVKESK. The V gene lost 1 base and the J gene lost 4 bases, with 10 bases spanning the gap. The CDR3 runs to 14 residues. In the case of this clone: Its antigen is as yet unknown. Other DNA variants within this sample encode the same CDR3.

General study findings and limits: While placebo recipients had lower spike-specific TCR breadth, vaccine recipients had more. Breadth of non-spike TCRs did not differ between vaccinees and placebo recipients. A substantial breadth of spike-specific CD8+ and CD4+ T cell responses after vaccination has been reported.

The sequence came from a human donor who had recovered from COVID-19. This specimen consisted of peripheral blood, obtained after recovery from COVID-19. This chain uses TRBV14 with TRBJ1-2; TRBD1 might be the D (6 bases). CDR3 DNA: TGTGCCAGCAGCCAAGGAGGGGGAGGCTATGGCTACACCTTC. Translating gives CASSQGGGGYGYTF.